A selection of T cell receptor beta chains follows, all from one sample in a study of shared clonotypes between healthy human individuals. Some clones are missing from TCRdb's copy, which holds only in-frame ones; the method was immunoSEQ multiplex PCR. The sample records more than 900,000 clones, around 78% being singletons. Sequenced: memory CD4+ T cells from PBMCs. The receptors originated from a man younger than 30 in good health. Some clones in this sample may be carry-over from other donors' samples. Each CDR3 is given with its conserved first and last residue. The order of the fields is D gene, V gene, J gene, CDR3 protein. A D gene is named only where the DNA matches it firmly.

D gene: TRBD1; V gene: TRBV4-2; J gene: TRBJ2-7; CDR3 protein: CASSHGTGSYEQYF
D gene: NA; V gene: TRBV2; J gene: TRBJ2-2; CDR3 protein: CASSESPLTGELFF
D gene: NA; V gene: TRBV28; J gene: TRBJ2-3; CDR3 protein: CASSLSWNTQYF
D gene: TRBD2; V gene: TRBV15; J gene: TRBJ2-3; CDR3 protein: CATSRSSGRGTDTQYF
D gene: NA; V gene: TRBV20-1; J gene: NA; CDR3 protein: CSARLYEQYF
D gene: TRBD1; V gene: TRBV28; J gene: TRBJ1-1; CDR3 protein: CASSSTGGGGTEAFF
D gene: TRBD1; V gene: TRBV28; J gene: TRBJ2-1; CDR3 protein: CASSLFNRQGAYNEQFF
D gene: NA; V gene: TRBV2; J gene: TRBJ2-3; CDR3 protein: CASSIWSTDTQYF
D gene: NA; V gene: TRBV27; J gene: TRBJ2-7; CDR3 protein: CASSLQRNYEQYF
D gene: NA; V gene: TRBV6-6; J gene: TRBJ2-7; CDR3 protein: CASSTQGYGYEQYF
D gene: TRBD2; V gene: TRBV5-6; J gene: TRBJ2-1; CDR3 protein: CASSFEIAGGSEQFF
D gene: TRBD1; V gene: TRBV19; J gene: TRBJ1-5; CDR3 protein: CASGTLATGGPQHF
D gene: TRBD1; V gene: TRBV7-9; J gene: TRBJ1-5; CDR3 protein: CASSSGQGVGSNQPQHF
D gene: NA; V gene: TRBV11-2; J gene: TRBJ2-7; CDR3 protein: CASSSPYLGSKQYF
D gene: NA; V gene: TRBV27; J gene: TRBJ1-2; CDR3 protein: CASTKRIGGGDYGYTF
D gene: NA; V gene: TRBV6-6; J gene: TRBJ2-3; CDR3 protein: CASSYWTPGQNTQYF
D gene: NA; V gene: TRBV28; J gene: TRBJ1-1; CDR3 protein: CASKSRHLNTEAFF
D gene: NA; V gene: TRBV2; J gene: TRBJ1-3; CDR3 protein: CASSVRGAYSGNTIYF
D gene: NA; V gene: TRBV19; J gene: TRBJ2-5; CDR3 protein: CASSHSGAEQETQYF
D gene: TRBD1; V gene: TRBV27; J gene: TRBJ2-7; CDR3 protein: CASSSGQGASYEQYF
D gene: TRBD2; V gene: TRBV9; J gene: TRBJ2-1; CDR3 protein: CASSAGGSYNEQFF
D gene: NA; V gene: TRBV29-1; J gene: TRBJ2-3; CDR3 protein: CSARPGEDTQYF
D gene: TRBD2; V gene: TRBV7-3; J gene: TRBJ2-1; CDR3 protein: CASSLKASGRGVGNEQFF
D gene: NA; V gene: TRBV6-6; J gene: TRBJ1-5; CDR3 protein: CASSYRGTYQPQHF
D gene: NA; V gene: TRBV9; J gene: TRBJ1-3; CDR3 protein: CASWIVSGNTIYF
D gene: TRBD1; V gene: TRBV6-6; J gene: TRBJ1-1; CDR3 protein: CASSSSGGTEAFF
D gene: NA; V gene: TRBV27; J gene: TRBJ2-3; CDR3 protein: CASSLRVLADTQYF
D gene: NA; V gene: TRBV5-1; J gene: TRBJ2-7; CDR3 protein: CASSLFTDSRYEQYF
D gene: NA; V gene: TRBV7-3; J gene: TRBJ2-1; CDR3 protein: CASSLTGTSYNEQFF
D gene: TRBD1; V gene: TRBV18; J gene: TRBJ2-7; CDR3 protein: CASSPRDRATYEQYF
D gene: TRBD1; V gene: TRBV2; J gene: TRBJ1-5; CDR3 protein: CASSPTGAVQPQHF
D gene: NA; V gene: TRBV4-1; J gene: TRBJ1-5; CDR3 protein: CASSQDRWQSQHF
D gene: NA; V gene: TRBV28; J gene: TRBJ1-5; CDR3 protein: CASSLKEIYSNQPQHF